Listed below are T cell receptor beta chains from one sample, sequenced in a study of shared T cell receptors in the human thymus. Generated by immunoSEQ multiplex PCR, the TCRdb table keeps only in-frame clones and is missing some. Of 630,000 or so clones in the sample, roughly 86% were seen once. This sample was shared with a second study, whose subject was human thymus T cells.

Material: thymocytes. These receptors all stem from a boy under two years old with a congenital heart defect. Both conserved end residues are part of each CDR3. Fields, in order: J gene, D gene, clone size, V gene, CDR3 protein, CDR3 DNA. A D gene is named only where the DNA matches it firmly. Clone size appears in some rows only: once, few, many, or a class for an expanded clone.

>TRBJ2-7|TRBD1|NA|TRBV7-2
CASSFRTGPPWGQYF
TGTGCCAGCAGCTTTAGGACAGGGCCCCCGTGGGGGCAGTACTTC
>TRBJ1-3|NA|NA|TRBV7-2
CASSGEHRRNTIYF
TGTGCCAGCAGCGGCGAGCACAGAAGAAACACCATATATTTT
>TRBJ1-3|NA|NA|TRBV4-1
CASSQGRDRFSGNTIYF
TGCGCCAGCAGCCAAGGGCGAGACAGGTTCTCTGGAAACACCATATATTTT
>TRBJ1-5|TRBD1|NA|TRBV7-8
CASSHDRAQPQHF
TGTGCCAGCAGCCATGACAGGGCTCAGCCCCAGCATTTT
>TRBJ2-1|TRBD2|NA|TRBV7-2
CASSPPGLVYYNEQFF
TGTGCCAGCAGCCCCCCGGGACTAGTTTACTACAATGAGCAGTTCTTC
>TRBJ1-3|NA|NA|TRBV5-6
CASSSGVYGNTIYF
TGTGCCAGCAGCTCAGGGGTTTATGGAAACACCATATATTTT
>TRBJ2-1|NA|NA|TRBV4-1
CASSHSSGTYNEQFF
TGCGCCAGCAGCCACAGTAGCGGAACCTACAATGAGCAGTTCTTC
>TRBJ1-1|NA|NA|TRBV7-9
CASSLSTYAGNCSTEAFF
TGTGCCAGCAGCTTGTCCACGTACGCAGGGAATTGTTCCACTGAAGCTTTCTTT
>TRBJ2-7|NA|NA|TRBV5-6
CASSSNGHPGDQFEQYF
TGTGCCAGCAGCTCAAATGGCCACCCGGGGGATCAGTTCGAGCAGTACTTC
>TRBJ1-2|NA|NA|TRBV5-6
CASRQQGFSYGYTF
TGTGCCAGCAGACAACAGGGATTTAGCTATGGCTACACCTTC
>TRBJ1-5|NA|NA|TRBV7-3
CASSTRGSGNQPQHF
TGTGCCAGCAGCACCCGGGGGAGCGGCAATCAGCCCCAGCATTTT
>TRBJ2-3|TRBD2|NA|TRBV28
CASSPTSGRSTDTQYF
TGTGCCAGCAGCCCAACTAGCGGGAGGAGCACAGATACGCAGTATTTT
>TRBJ1-5|TRBD1|once|TRBV28
CASSLPDRGQVQPQHF
TGTGCCAGCAGTTTGCCCGACAGGGGGCAGGTTCAGCCCCAGCATTTT
>TRBJ2-5|NA|NA|TRBV6-5
CASSSSGEETQYF
TGTGCCAGCAGTTCATCCGGTGAAGAGACCCAGTACTTC
>TRBJ2-3|TRBD2|NA|TRBV5-1
CASSSSGGSTDTQYF
TGCGCCAGCAGCTCTAGCGGGGGGAGCACAGATACGCAGTATTTT
>TRBJ2-7|TRBD1|NA|TRBV27
CASSPSPPGQGLKVWSYEQYF
TGTGCCAGCAGTCCCTCCCCCCCCGGACAGGGGCTTAAGGTCTGGTCCTACGAGCAGTACTTC
>TRBJ2-1|TRBD2|NA|TRBV7-9
CASSLHPSGELKQFF
TGTGCCAGCAGCTTACATCCTAGCGGGGAACTAAAGCAGTTCTTC
>TRBJ1-5|NA|NA|TRBV28
CASSLFRGRFRHFDQPQHF
TGTGCCAGCAGTTTATTCCGAGGGCGTTTTAGACACTTCGATCAGCCCCAGCATTTT
>TRBJ2-5|TRBD2|NA|TRBV6-4
CASSAGKQETQYF
TGTGCCAGCTCAGCGGGGAAACAAGAGACCCAGTACTTC
>TRBJ1-2|NA|NA|TRBV5-1
CASSLAESRQDTRYGYTF
TGCGCCAGCAGCTTGGCGGAAAGCCGACAGGATACCCGCTATGGCTACACCTTC
>TRBJ2-2|TRBD1|NA|TRBV4-2
CASSQFAAGQGPTGELFF
TGTGCCAGCAGCCAATTCGCCGCGGGACAGGGGCCCACCGGGGAGCTGTTTTTT
>TRBJ1-6|NA|once|TRBV5-6
CASSPRRVNSPLHF
TGTGCCAGCAGCCCCCGCCGGGTTAATTCACCCCTCCACTTT
>TRBJ1-4|NA|few|TRBV28
CASSLGRGNEKLFF
TGTGCCAGCAGTTTAGGACGGGGAAATGAAAAACTGTTTTTT
>TRBJ1-4|NA|once|TRBV29-1
CSVALGLRPNEKLFF
TGCAGCGTGGCCCTCGGACTTCGCCCTAATGAAAAACTGTTTTTT
>TRBJ2-7|NA|NA|TRBV5-6
CASSPRTGSYEQYF
TGTGCCAGCAGCCCGCGGACTGGGTCCTACGAGCAGTACTTC
>TRBJ1-1|TRBD1|NA|TRBV19
CASSRTGETEAFF
TGTGCCAGTAGCCGGACAGGGGAGACTGAAGCTTTCTTT
>TRBJ1-2|TRBD1|NA|TRBV4-3
CASSYQDREIRGYTF
TGCGCCAGCAGCTACCAGGACAGGGAGATTCGTGGCTACACCTTC
>TRBJ1-1|TRBD1|NA|TRBV30
CAWSDWDREDPNTEAFF
TGTGCCTGGAGTGACTGGGACAGGGAGGATCCGAACACTGAAGCTTTCTTT
>TRBJ1-2|NA|NA|TRBV9
CASSASHGANYGYTF
TGTGCCAGCAGCGCTAGTCATGGGGCGAACTATGGCTACACCTTC
>TRBJ1-1|NA|NA|TRBV6-5
CASSSDSMNTEAFF
TGTGCCAGCAGTTCGGACAGCATGAACACTGAAGCTTTCTTT
>TRBJ1-2|NA|NA|TRBV28
CASSRQDYGYTF
TGTGCCAGCAGTCGGCAGGACTATGGCTACACCTTC
>TRBJ2-5|TRBD1|NA|TRBV5-1
CASRAGGRETQYF
TGCGCCAGCAGGGCAGGGGGCCGGGAGACCCAGTACTTC
>TRBJ1-2|NA|NA|TRBV28
CASRGRQAGGYTF
TGTGCCAGCAGGGGACGACAGGCCGGTGGCTACACCTTC
>TRBJ1-2|TRBD1|NA|TRBV19
CASSIRQGAMNYGYTF
TGTGCCAGTAGTATAAGACAGGGGGCAATGAACTATGGCTACACCTTC
>TRBJ1-1|TRBD1|NA|TRBV28
CASRNQYVLQGAENTEAFF
TGTGCCAGCAGGAACCAATACGTTCTCCAGGGGGCAGAGAACACTGAAGCTTTCTTT
>TRBJ1-2|TRBD1|NA|TRBV28
CASSRDRGTFGYTF
TGTGCCAGCAGCAGAGACAGGGGGACGTTTGGCTACACCTTC
>TRBJ2-5|NA|NA|TRBV7-2
CASSPPGEYQETQYF
TGTGCCAGCAGCCCCCCAGGGGAGTACCAAGAGACCCAGTACTTC
>TRBJ2-7|TRBD1|NA|TRBV29-1
CSVESGQGASYEQYF
TGCAGCGTTGAGAGCGGTCAGGGGGCTTCCTACGAGCAGTACTTC
>TRBJ2-3|TRBD2|NA|TRBV6-4
CASNGHGTSVTDTQYF
TGTGCCAGCAACGGCCACGGGACTAGCGTCACAGATACGCAGTATTTT
>TRBJ1-5|NA|NA|TRBV27
CASSLYSHQPQHF
TGTGCCAGCAGTCTCTACTCCCATCAGCCCCAGCATTTT
>TRBJ2-1|NA|NA|TRBV6-5
CASSAGQLLNNEQFF
TGTGCCAGTAGCGCGGGACAGCTTTTAAACAATGAGCAGTTCTTC
>TRBJ1-1|NA|NA|TRBV4-3
CASSHPIAGASPLTEAFF
TGCGCCAGCAGCCACCCCATCGCGGGGGCCAGCCCTTTAACTGAAGCTTTCTTT
>TRBJ2-3|NA|NA|TRBV30
CAWSVNGWAPTDTQYF
TGTGCCTGGAGTGTAAATGGGTGGGCGCCGACAGATACGCAGTATTTT
>TRBJ1-1|NA|NA|TRBV29-1
CSVDRPRGVDTEAFF
TGCAGCGTTGATCGCCCCCGGGGAGTAGACACTGAAGCTTTCTTT
>TRBJ2-4|NA|once|TRBV5-6
CASSLGPASKNIQYF
TGTGCCAGCAGCTTGGGTCCCGCGTCCAAAAACATTCAGTACTTC
>TRBJ2-6|NA|few|TRBV27
CASSAGWGVSSGANVLTF
TGTGCCAGCAGTGCCGGTTGGGGGGTTAGCTCTGGGGCCAACGTCCTGACTTTC
>TRBJ2-1|TRBD2|NA|TRBV7-6
CASSLEPLLAGGHNEQFF
TGTGCCAGCAGCTTAGAGCCCCTACTAGCGGGGGGCCACAATGAGCAGTTCTTC
>TRBJ1-4|TRBD1|NA|TRBV2
CASSEALRDRARANEKLFF
TGTGCCAGCAGTGAAGCGCTTCGAGACAGGGCTCGGGCTAATGAAAAACTGTTTTTT
>TRBJ2-5|TRBD2|NA|TRBV2
CASSLSGGLQETQYF
TGTGCCAGCAGTTTAAGCGGGGGGCTGCAAGAGACCCAGTACTTC
>TRBJ2-1|TRBD2|once|TRBV5-1
CASSLVTRTSGSRNEQFF
TGCGCCAGCAGCTTGGTAACCAGGACTAGCGGGAGCCGGAATGAGCAGTTCTTC